Here is one T cell receptor (beta chain) with its context. Antigen unknown. The sample comes from a study of cytomegalovirus exposure and HLA in healthy donors. Study conclusions and caveats: Reports state that TCR beta sequences accurately predicted most subjects' HLA-A and HLA-B alleles.

Primers for the PCR totalled 60 Vbeta and 13 Jbeta. The assay was immunoSEQ multiplex PCR, and TCRdb's table has in-frame clones only and misses some. In total, the table holds about 210,000 clones. The V segment lost 4 bases and the J segment 4 bases; nucleotides outside the gene matches: 4. Germline V CDR1 and CDR2: SGHRS, YFSETQ. This CDR3 is built from 13 residues. This TCR came from a woman aged 25 to 39 in good health and CMV-seropositive. Sequenced: PBMCs. The J gene is TRBJ2-5, the V gene TRBV5-1; TRBD1 aligns across 7 bases. The CDR3, as DNA: TGCGCCAGCAGCGCCTCAGGGGGAGAGACCCAGTACTTC. This sequence encodes CASSASGGETQYF.